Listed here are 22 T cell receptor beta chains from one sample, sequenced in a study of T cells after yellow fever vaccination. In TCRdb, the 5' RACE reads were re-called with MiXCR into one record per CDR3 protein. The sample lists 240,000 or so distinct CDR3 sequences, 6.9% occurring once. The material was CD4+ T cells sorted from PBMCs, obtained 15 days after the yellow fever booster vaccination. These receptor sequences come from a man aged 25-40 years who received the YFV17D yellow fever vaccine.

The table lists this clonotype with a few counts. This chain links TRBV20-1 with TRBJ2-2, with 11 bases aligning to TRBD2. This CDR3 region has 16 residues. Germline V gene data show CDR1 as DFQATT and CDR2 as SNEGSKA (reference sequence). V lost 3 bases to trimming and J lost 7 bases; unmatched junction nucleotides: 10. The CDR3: CSASFPGTSGSGELFF. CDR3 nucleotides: TGCAGTGCTAGTTTTCCCGGGACTAGCGGTAGCGGGGAGCTGTTTTTT.

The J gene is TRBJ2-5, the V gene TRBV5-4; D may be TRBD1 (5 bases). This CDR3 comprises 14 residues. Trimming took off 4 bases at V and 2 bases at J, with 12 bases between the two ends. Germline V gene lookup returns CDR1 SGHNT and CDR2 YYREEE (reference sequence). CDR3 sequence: CASSPRQGQETQYF. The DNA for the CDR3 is TGTGCCAGCAGCCCCCGGCAGGGACAAGAGACCCAGTACTTC.

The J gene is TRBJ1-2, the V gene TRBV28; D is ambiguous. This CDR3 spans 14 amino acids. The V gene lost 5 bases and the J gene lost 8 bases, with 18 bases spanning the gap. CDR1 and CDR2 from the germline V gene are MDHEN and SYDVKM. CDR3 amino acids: CASSPPPGLGGYTF. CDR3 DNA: TGTGCCAGCAGTCCTCCGCCGGGTCTTGGGGGCTACACCTTC.

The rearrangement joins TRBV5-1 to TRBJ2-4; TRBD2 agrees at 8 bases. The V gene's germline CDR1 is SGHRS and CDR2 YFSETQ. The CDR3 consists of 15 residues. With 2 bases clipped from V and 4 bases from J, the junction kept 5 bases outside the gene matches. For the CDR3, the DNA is TGCGCCAGCAGCTTTGGACTAGCTCCTAAAAACATTCAGTACTTC. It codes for CASSFGLAPKNIQYF. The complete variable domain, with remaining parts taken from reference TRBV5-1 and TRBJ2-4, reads KAGVTQTPRYLIKTRGQQVTLSCSPISGHRSVSWYQQTPGQGLQFLFEYFSETQRNKGNFPGRFSGRQFSNSRSEMNVSTLELGDSALYLCASSFGLAPKNIQYFGAGTRLSVL.

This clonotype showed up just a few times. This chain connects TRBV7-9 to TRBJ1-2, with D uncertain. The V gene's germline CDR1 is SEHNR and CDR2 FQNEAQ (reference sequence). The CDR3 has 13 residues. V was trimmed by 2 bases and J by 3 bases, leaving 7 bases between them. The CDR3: CASSLNGYYGYTF. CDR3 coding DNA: TGTGCCAGCAGCTTAAATGGGTACTATGGCTACACCTTC.

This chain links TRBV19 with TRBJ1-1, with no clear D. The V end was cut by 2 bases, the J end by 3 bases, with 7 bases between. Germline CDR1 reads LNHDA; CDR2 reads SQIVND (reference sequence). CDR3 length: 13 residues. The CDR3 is CASSIKLDTEAFF. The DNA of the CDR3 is TGTGCCAGTAGTATAAAGTTGGACACTGAAGCTTTCTTT.

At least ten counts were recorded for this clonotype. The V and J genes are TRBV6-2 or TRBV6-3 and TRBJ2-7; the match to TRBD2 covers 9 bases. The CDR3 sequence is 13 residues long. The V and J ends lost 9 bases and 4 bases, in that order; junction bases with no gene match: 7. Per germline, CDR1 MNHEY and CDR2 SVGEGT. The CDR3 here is CASWASGMYEQYF. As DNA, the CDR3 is TGTGCCAGTTGGGCTAGCGGGATGTACGAGCAGTACTTC.

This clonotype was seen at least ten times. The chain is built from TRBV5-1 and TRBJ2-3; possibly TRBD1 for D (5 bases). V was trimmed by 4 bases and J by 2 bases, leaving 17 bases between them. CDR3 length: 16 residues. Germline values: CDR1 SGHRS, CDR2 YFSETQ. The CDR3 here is CASSQTEALDTDTQYF. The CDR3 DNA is TGCGCCAGCAGCCAGACAGAGGCCCTAGACACAGATACGCAGTATTTT.

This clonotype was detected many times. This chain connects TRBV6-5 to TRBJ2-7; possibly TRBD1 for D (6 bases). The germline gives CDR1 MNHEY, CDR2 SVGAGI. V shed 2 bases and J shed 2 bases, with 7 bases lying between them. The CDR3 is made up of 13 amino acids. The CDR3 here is CASSYQGTYEQYF. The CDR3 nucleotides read TGTGCCAGCAGTTACCAGGGGACCTACGAGCAGTACTTC.

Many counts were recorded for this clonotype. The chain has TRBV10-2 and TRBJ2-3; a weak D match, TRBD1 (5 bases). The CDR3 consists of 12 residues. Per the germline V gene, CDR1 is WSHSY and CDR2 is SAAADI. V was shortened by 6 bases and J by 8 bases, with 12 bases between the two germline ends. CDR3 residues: CASSEVRGTQYF. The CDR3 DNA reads TGCGCCAGCAGCGAGGTTAGGGGTACGCAGTATTTT.

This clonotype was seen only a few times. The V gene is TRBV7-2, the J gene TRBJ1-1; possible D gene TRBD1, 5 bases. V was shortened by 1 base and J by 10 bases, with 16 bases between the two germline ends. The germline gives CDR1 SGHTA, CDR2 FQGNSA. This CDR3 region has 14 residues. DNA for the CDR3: TGTGCCAGCAGCTTAGGGTTGACGTCCGGGGGAGCTTTCTTT. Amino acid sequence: CASSLGLTSGGAFF.

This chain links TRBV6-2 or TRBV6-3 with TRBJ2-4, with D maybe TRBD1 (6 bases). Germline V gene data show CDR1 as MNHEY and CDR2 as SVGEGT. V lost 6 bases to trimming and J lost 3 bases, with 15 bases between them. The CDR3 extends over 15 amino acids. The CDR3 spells CASSPGRDNKNIQYF. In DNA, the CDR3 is TGTGCCAGCAGCCCCGGACGGGACAACAAAAACATTCAGTACTTC.

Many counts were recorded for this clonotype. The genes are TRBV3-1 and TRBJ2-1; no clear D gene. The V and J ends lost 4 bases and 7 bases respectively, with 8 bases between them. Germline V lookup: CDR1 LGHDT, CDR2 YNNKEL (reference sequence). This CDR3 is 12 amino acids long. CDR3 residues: CASSRSKNEQFF. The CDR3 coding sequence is TGTGCCAGCAGCCGCTCTAAGAATGAGCAGTTCTTC.

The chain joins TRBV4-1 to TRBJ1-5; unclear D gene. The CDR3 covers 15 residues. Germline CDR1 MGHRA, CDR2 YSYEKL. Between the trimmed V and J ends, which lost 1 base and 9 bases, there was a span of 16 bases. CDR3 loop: CASSQGRLPFGPQHF. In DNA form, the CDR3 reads TGCGCCAGCAGCCAAGGACGGCTCCCCTTTGGGCCCCAGCATTTT.

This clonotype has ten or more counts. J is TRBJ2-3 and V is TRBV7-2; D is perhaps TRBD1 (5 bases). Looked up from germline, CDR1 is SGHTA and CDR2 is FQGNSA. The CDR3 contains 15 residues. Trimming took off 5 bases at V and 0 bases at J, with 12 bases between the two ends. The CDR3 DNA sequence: TGTGCCAGCAGCCCTAACCGACAGAGCACAGATACGCAGTATTTT. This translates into CASSPNRQSTDTQYF.

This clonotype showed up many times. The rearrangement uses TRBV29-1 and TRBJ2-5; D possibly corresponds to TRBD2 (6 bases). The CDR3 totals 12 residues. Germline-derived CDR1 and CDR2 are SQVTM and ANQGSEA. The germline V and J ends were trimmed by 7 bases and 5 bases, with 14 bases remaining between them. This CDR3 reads CSAGGGEETQYF. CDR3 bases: TGCAGCGCCGGCGGAGGGGAGGAGACCCAGTACTTC.

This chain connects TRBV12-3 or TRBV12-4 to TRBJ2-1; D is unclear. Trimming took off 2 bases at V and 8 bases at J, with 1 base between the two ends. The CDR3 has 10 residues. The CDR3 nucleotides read TGTGCCAGCAGTTTATATGAGCAGTTCTTC. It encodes CASSLYEQFF.

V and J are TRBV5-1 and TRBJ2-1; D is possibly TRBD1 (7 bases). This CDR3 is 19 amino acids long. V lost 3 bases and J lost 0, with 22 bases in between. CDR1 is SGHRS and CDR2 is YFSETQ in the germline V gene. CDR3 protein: CASSYSQGRLASSYNEQFF. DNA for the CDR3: TGCGCCAGCAGCTACTCACAGGGGAGGCTAGCGAGCTCCTACAATGAGCAGTTCTTC.

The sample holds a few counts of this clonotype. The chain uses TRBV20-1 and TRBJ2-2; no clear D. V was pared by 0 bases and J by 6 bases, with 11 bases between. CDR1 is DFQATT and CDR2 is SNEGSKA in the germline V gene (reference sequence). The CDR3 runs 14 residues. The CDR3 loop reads CSAREARAPGELFF. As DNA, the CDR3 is TGCAGTGCTAGAGAGGCACGGGCCCCCGGGGAGCTGTTTTTT.

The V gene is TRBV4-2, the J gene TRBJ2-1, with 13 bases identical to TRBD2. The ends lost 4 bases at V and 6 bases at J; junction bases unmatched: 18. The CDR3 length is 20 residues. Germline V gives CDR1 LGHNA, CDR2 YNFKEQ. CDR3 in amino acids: CASSPPPGQGTSGIANEQFF. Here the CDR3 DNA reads TGTGCCAGCAGCCCCCCGCCGGGACAGGGGACTAGCGGGATCGCCAATGAGCAGTTCTTC.

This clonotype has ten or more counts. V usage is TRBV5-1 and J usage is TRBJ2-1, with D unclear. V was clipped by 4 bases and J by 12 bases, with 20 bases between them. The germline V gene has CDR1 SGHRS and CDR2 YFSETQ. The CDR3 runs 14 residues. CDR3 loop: CASSASFGEHGQFF. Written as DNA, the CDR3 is TGCGCCAGCAGCGCCAGCTTTGGAGAACATGGGCAGTTCTTC.

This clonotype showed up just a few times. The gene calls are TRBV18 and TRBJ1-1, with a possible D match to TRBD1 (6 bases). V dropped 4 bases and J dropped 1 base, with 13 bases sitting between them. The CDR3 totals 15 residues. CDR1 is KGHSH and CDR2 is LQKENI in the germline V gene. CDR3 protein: CASSLHREGNTEAFF. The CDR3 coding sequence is TGTGCCAGCTCACTCCACAGGGAGGGGAACACTGAAGCTTTCTTT.